The 19 T cell receptor delta chains listed next were all sequenced from one sample in a study of gamma-delta T cells after stem cell transplantation. TCRdb used CATT to re-call clones from the RT-PCR reads. The sample comprises around 2,000 delta-chain clones, 0.95% to 1.5% of which are singletons, and around a fifth rests with the top ten. Sequenced: gamma-delta T cells. Receptors originate from a human donor. It is not recorded whose cells these are; they may come from a transplant donor.

A few counts support this clone. TCRdb's entry gives the protein of a much larger clone, which mismatches this DNA's translation at residue 14, likely from a read error; the protein reported here is translated from the DNA. V is TRDV2 and J is TRDJ3; 8 bases are a match to TRDD3. The CDR3 consists of 19 residues. Germline CDR1 and CDR2: GEAIGNYY and EKD. The DNA for the CDR3 is TGTGCCTGTGACACCGCAACTGGGGGTATTTCCTGGGACTCCCGACAGATGTTTTTC. It codes for CACDTATGGISWDSRQMFF.

In regard to this clone: With a far larger clone one base away, a read error is the likely cause. Other DNA sequences in the sample encode the same CDR3. The rearrangement joins TRDV2 to TRDJ1, with 7 bases aligning to TRDD3. The CDR3 is 17 amino acids. Germline CDR1 reads GEAIGNYY; CDR2 reads EKD. The CDR3: CACDTLGGQTNTDKLIF. The CDR3 DNA reads as TGTGCTTGTGACACGCTTGGGGGACAAACCAACACCGATAAACTCATCTTT.

With respect to this clone: With a far larger clone one base away, a read error is the likely cause. At the DNA level, this CDR3 is encoded by other sequences in the same sample as well. This chain links TRDV2 with TRDJ3; TRDD3 might be the D (5 bases). V lost 0 bases, J lost 3 bases, and 11 bases lay in between. Germline V gives CDR1 GEAIGNYY, CDR2 EKD. This CDR3 has 17 amino acids. CDR3 sequence: CACDTPAGDWDTRQMFF. In DNA, the CDR3 is TGTGCCTGTGACACCCCTGCCGGGGACTGGGACACCCGACAGATGTTTTTC.

This clone rates as hyperexpanded. Different DNA sequences within this sample yield the same CDR3. The chain joins TRDV2 to TRDJ1; 10 bases match TRDD3. This CDR3 has 16 amino acids. V was clipped by 2 bases and J by 0 bases; unmatched bases: 5. Germline V gives CDR1 GEAIGNYY, CDR2 EKD. The CDR3 nucleotides read TGTGCCTGTGACATACTGGGGGATTCGTACACCGATAAACTCATCTTT. Its translation: CACDILGDSYTDKLIF.

This clone was found a few times. The amino acid sequence in TCRdb belongs to a much larger clone and departs from this DNA's translation at residue 7, likely a sequencing read error; the sequence shown is translated from the DNA. Here the CDR3 DNA reads TGTGCCTGTGACCGTGTACCGGGGGATAAGAGCTCCTGGGACACCCGACAGATGTTTTTC. Translated: CACDRVPGDKSSWDTRQMFF. The rearrangement joins TRDV2 to TRDJ3, with 8 bases that match TRDD3. The junction had 12 bases not matched to a gene; V was cut back by 3 bases and J by 0 bases. The germline gives CDR1 GEAIGNYY, CDR2 EKD. CDR3 length: 20 amino acids.

Notes on this clone: One base separates it from a far larger clone, so it is likely a read error. The V call is TRDV2, the J call TRDJ1; 13 nucleotides agree with TRDD3. This CDR3 region has 22 residues. V lost 0 bases to trimming and J lost 0 bases; unmatched junction nucleotides: 18. Germline lookup yields CDR1 GEAIGNYY and CDR2 EKD. The chain's CDR3 is CACDTVSTGGYGPPVYTDKLIF. CDR3 DNA sequence: TGTGCCTGTGACACCGTTTCGACTGGGGGATACGGCCCCCCGGTGTACACCGATAAACTCATCTTT.

A few counts support this clone. A read error may produce the germline difference seen at one junction end. The rearrangement uses TRDV2 and TRDJ1; D is perhaps TRDD3 (5 bases). The germline gives CDR1 GEAIGNYY, CDR2 EKD. The CDR3 totals 15 residues. The CDR3 DNA sequence: TGTGCCTGTGACTTCGTCGGGGAGACCACCGACAAACTCATCTTT. It codes for CACDFVGETTDKLIF.

In this sample, this clone turned up a few times. A far larger clone lies a single base away; this is likely a read error. Other DNA sequences of this sample code for an identical CDR3. The CDR3 bases are TGTGCCTGTGACACGCTTATCCCAATGGAGTGGGGGATGCGCACCGATAAACTCATCTTT. Translated, it gives CACDTLIPMEWGMRTDKLIF. The V gene is TRDV2, the J gene TRDJ1, with TRDD3 matching over 8 bases. V lost 1 base to trimming and J lost 1 base; unmatched junction nucleotides: 19. Germline V CDR1 and CDR2: GEAIGNYY, EKD. The CDR3 sequence is 20 residues long.

As to this clone: The TCRdb protein comes from a much larger clone and disagrees with this DNA's translation at residue 4, likely due to a read error; the protein given here is derived from the DNA. J is TRDJ1 and V is TRDV2; D not resolved. The CDR3 is made up of 15 amino acids. The germline gives CDR1 GEAIGNYY, CDR2 EKD. CDR3 protein: CACVTIRPRTDKLIF. CDR3 in DNA: TGTGCCTGTGTCACCATTCGCCCTCGGACCGATAAACTCATCTTT.

With regard to this clone: The mismatch at residue 6 between this DNA's translation and the TCRdb protein of a much larger clone likely reflects a read error; the protein shown is translated from the DNA. The V gene is TRDV2, the J gene TRDJ1; TRDD3 aligns across 9 bases. The V gene's germline CDR1 is GEAIGNYY and CDR2 EKD. This CDR3 spans 18 amino acids. V lost 3 bases to trimming and J lost 0 bases; unmatched junction nucleotides: 13. The CDR3 spells CACDGHPTGGKYTDKLIF. CDR3 in DNA: TGTGCCTGTGACGGCCATCCTACTGGGGGAAAGTACACCGATAAACTCATCTTT.

This clone turned up a few times. The TCRdb record carries a much larger clone's protein, which differs from this DNA's translation at residue 4; a read error is the likely cause, and the protein listed here is the DNA translation. The rearrangement uses TRDV2 and TRDJ1; D possibly corresponds to TRDD3 (6 bases). Germline CDR1 GEAIGNYY, CDR2 EKD. The CDR3 contains 16 residues. V was trimmed by 5 bases and J by 0 bases, leaving 18 bases between them. CDR3 DNA: TGTGCCTGTGGCATCGTTTCGGGGGAATACACCGATAAACTCATCTTT. This sequence encodes CACGIVSGEYTDKLIF.

This clone has only a few counts. The rearrangement joins TRDV1 to TRDJ1; D possibly corresponds to TRDD3 (8 bases). V dropped 4 bases and J dropped 4 bases, with 25 bases sitting between them. Germline loops: CDR1 TSWWSYY, CDR2 QGS. CDR3 length: 18 amino acids. The CDR3 nucleotides are TGTGCTCTTGGGGGGACCTTCCTTGGGGGATCGGAGGGCGATAAACTCATCTTT. Residues: CALGGTFLGGSEGDKLIF.

This clone was counted ten times or more. A far larger clone lies a single base away; this is likely a read error. The J gene is TRDJ1, the V gene TRDV2; 7 bases match TRDD3. The germline V gene has CDR1 GEAIGNYY and CDR2 EKD. CDR3 length equals 18 residues. Germline trimming cut 3 bases from V and 3 bases from J; bases unmatched to any gene: 18. The CDR3 sequence is CACDYLTGEYEKADKLIF. In DNA, the CDR3 is TGTGCCTGTGACTACCTTACTGGGGAATACGAGAAGGCCGATAAACTCATCTTT.

Points on this clone: One end of the junction varies from germline; a read error may be responsible. This CDR3 is CACDTWGATLLSSWDTRQMFF. The CDR3 nucleotides are TGTGCCTGCGACACGTGGGGGGCCACCCTTCTCAGTTCCTGGGACACCCGACAGATGTTTTTC. The chain recombines TRDV2 with TRDJ3; perhaps TRDD3 as D (6 bases). Germline V gene data show CDR1 as GEAIGNYY and CDR2 as EKD. This CDR3 spans 21 amino acids.

In this sample, this clone turned up a few times. A read error likely explains this, since a far larger clone differs by one base. Other DNA sequences in the same sample also yield this CDR3. The chain has TRDV2 and TRDJ1, with 8 bases aligning to TRDD3. Per germline, CDR1 GEAIGNYY and CDR2 EKD. V lost 2 bases, J lost 2 bases, and 12 bases stayed unmatched. This CDR3 has 17 residues. The CDR3 DNA follows: TGTGCCTGTGACAGCCTGAGAGGGATACGCGGGACCGATAAACTCATCTTT. It yields the protein CACDSLRGIRGTDKLIF.

This clone was observed many times. The protein recorded in TCRdb matches a much larger clone and deviates from this DNA's translation at residue 15, suggesting a read error; the protein here is obtained by translating the DNA. The chain is built from TRDV2 and TRDJ1; 10 positions match TRDD3. CDR1 is GEAIGNYY, CDR2 EKD, per germline. This CDR3 has 17 amino acids. CDR3 coding DNA: TGTGCCTGTGACAGCCTGAGGGGGATACGCGGGACCGATAAACCCATCTTT. Protein sequence: CACDSLRGIRGTDKPIF.

This clone came up many times. This may come from a read error, since a much larger clone is one base off. The same CDR3 can be traced to other DNA sequences in this sample. This chain uses TRDV2 with TRDJ1, with 9 bases lining up with TRDD3. Germline CDR1 reads GEAIGNYY; CDR2 reads EKD. V gave up 4 bases and J gave up 0 bases; unmatched junction bases: 5. The CDR3 contains 15 residues. CDR3 bases: TGTGCCTGTGATACCGGGGATACGTACACCGATAAACTCATCTTT. It encodes CACDTGDTYTDKLIF.

As regards this clone: A read error likely explains this, since a far larger clone differs by one base. The identical CDR3 is also encoded by other nucleotide sequences in the sample. The rearrangement links TRDV2 to TRDJ1; maybe TRDD3 (5 bases). CDR3 length: 18 amino acids. In germline, CDR1 is GEAIGNYY, CDR2 EKD. This CDR3 is CACDLMGPPREDTDKLIF. CDR3 nucleotides: TGTGCCTGTGACTTAATGGGGCCCCCCCGGGAGGACACAGATAAACTCATCTTT.

Turning to this clone: This sequence is one base from a far larger clone and is likely a read error. The V gene is TRDV2, the J gene TRDJ1; D is ambiguous. The germline V and J ends were trimmed by 0 bases and 14 bases, with 12 bases remaining between them. CDR1 and CDR2 (germline): GEAIGNYY, EKD. The CDR3 loop spans 11 amino acids. The CDR3 DNA reads as TGTGCCTGTGACACCGGGCCCGGGCGGATCTTT. It codes for CACDTGPGRIF.